This TCR beta chain was sequenced for a study of cytomegalovirus exposure and HLA in healthy donors. In regard to this clone: What it binds is not known.

Both 60 Vbeta primers and 13 Jbeta primers went into the PCR. Sequencing used immunoSEQ multiplex PCR; TCRdb keeps in-frame clones, though not all of them. The data include approximately 120,000 clones; the top ten clones carry about 2.3%. This CDR3 comprises 14 residues. Per the germline V gene, CDR1 is SGHNT and CDR2 is YYREEE (reference sequence). With 0 bases removed from V and 2 bases from J, the gap between germline ends came to 9 bases. Study conclusions and caveats: Later examination showed HLA-associated TCR beta chains had greater clonal expansion than equally common others. Available immune exposure information covered CMV serostatus only. The majority of CMV-associated TCR beta chains were reported as apparently HLA-restricted in a later analysis.

Sequencing was carried out using PBMCs. The chain carries TRBV5-4 and TRBJ2-7, with D possibly matching TRBD2 (5 bases). This receptor was obtained from a man in his forties in good health and CMV-seronegative. In DNA form, the CDR3 reads TGTGCCAGCAGCTTGGGGGCGGGCCCCTACGAGCAGTACTTC. Protein: CASSLGAGPYEQYF.